The next 12 T cell receptor beta chains were all read from a single sample in a study of blood T cell repertoires in COVID-19. Using immunoSEQ multiplex PCR, the repertoire was profiled, and TCRdb retains in-frame clones only, with some absent. The data show 100,000 to 150,000 clones, around 86% seen once. The sequenced sample was peripheral blood. These receptors originate from a human donor in a cohort sampled during active COVID-19.

This clone was found once. This chain links TRBV11-3 with TRBJ2-6; 7 nucleotides match TRBD1. Germline V gene sequence: CDR1 SGHNT, CDR2 YENEEA. The CDR3 runs 15 residues. V lost 4 bases to trimming and J lost 4 bases; unmatched junction nucleotides: 4. This CDR3 reads CASSSTGKGANVLTF. The CDR3 bases are TGTGCCAGCAGCTCGACAGGGAAGGGGGCCAACGTCCTGACTTTC.

The chain couples TRBV27 to TRBJ2-2, with TRBD1 as a possible D gene (6 bases). Per germline, CDR1 MNHEY and CDR2 SMNVEV (reference sequence). This CDR3 is built from 15 residues. Deletions cut 2 bases from V and 6 bases from J, with 13 bases between. The DNA for the CDR3 is TGTGCCAGCAGTTTAGTGGGGGCGAGGTCCGGGGAGCTGTTTTTT. Its translation is CASSLVGARSGELFF.

The CDR3 bases are TGTGCCAGCAGCCTTTCGACAGGGAGACTCGGTGGCTACACCTTC. Translating gives CASSLSTGRLGGYTF. This chain connects TRBV6-2 or TRBV6-3 to TRBJ1-2; TRBD1 matches at 7 bases. V gave up 6 bases and J gave up 7 bases; unmatched junction bases: 14. The CDR3 runs to 15 residues. Per the germline V gene, CDR1 is MNHEY and CDR2 is SVGEGT.

V is TRBV20-1 and J is TRBJ1-1; D ambiguous. CDR1 and CDR2 from the germline V gene are DFQATT and SNEGSKA (reference sequence). V lost 8 bases and J 4 bases, leaving 11 bases between the germline ends. The CDR3 extends over 11 amino acids. In DNA form, the CDR3 reads TGCAGTCGGTCCCGGGGCACTGAAGCTTTCTTT. Protein sequence: CSRSRGTEAFF.

The J gene is TRBJ2-7, the V gene TRBV19; tentatively, D is TRBD1 (6 bases). The CDR3 spans 13 residues. Per the germline V gene, CDR1 is LNHDA and CDR2 is SQIVND (reference sequence). V lost 10 bases, J lost 0 bases, and 13 bases lay in between. The DNA for the CDR3 is TGTGCCACCTCGGACAGTTTCTCCTACGAGCAGTACTTC. Translated, it gives CATSDSFSYEQYF.

In this sample, this clone turned up a few times. This sequence joins TRBV7-6 and TRBJ1-5, with TRBD1 matching over 7 bases. Trimming took 5 bases from V and 3 from J; bases not matched to a gene: 13. This CDR3 is 17 amino acids long. Per germline, CDR1 SGHVS and CDR2 FNYEAQ. The DNA for the CDR3 is TGTGCCAGCAGCCGTAAACCGGCGGGACAGAACAATCAGCCCCAGCATTTT. As protein: CASSRKPAGQNNQPQHF.

V usage is TRBV19 and J usage is TRBJ1-5, with D tentatively TRBD1 (5 bases). Trimming cost V 3 bases and J 2 bases, with 11 bases left between them. Germline CDR1 is LNHDA and CDR2 is SQIVND (reference sequence). This CDR3 has 15 residues. In nucleotides, the CDR3 is TGTGCCAGTAGTATTTTCGGGACTGGCAATCAGCCCCAGCATTTT. As protein: CASSIFGTGNQPQHF. Variable domain in full (rest from reference TRBV19 and TRBJ1-5): DGGITQSPKYLFRKEGQNVTLSCEQNLNHDAMYWYRQDPGQGLRLIYYSQIVNDFQKGDIAEGYSVSREKKESFPLTVTSAQKNPTAFYLCASSIFGTGNQPQHFGDGTRLSIL.

The chain couples TRBV7-6 to TRBJ1-3; a possible D gene is TRBD1 (6 bases). Germline V gene data show CDR1 as SGHVS and CDR2 as FNYEAQ. The CDR3 has 16 residues. V lost 5 bases and J lost 0, with 14 bases in between. CDR3 nucleotide sequence: TGTGCCAGCAGCCCTCGAGGGGGGGGCTCTGGAAACACCATATATTTT. Protein sequence: CASSPRGGGSGNTIYF.

The genes are TRBV5-6 and TRBJ2-1; 7 bases match TRBD1. Germline lookup yields CDR1 SGHDT and CDR2 YYEEEE. V shed 0 bases, J shed 10 bases, and the junction held 10 bases outside the gene matches. The CDR3 is 15 residues long. The CDR3 spells CASSLDVTGVLEQFF. In nucleotides, the CDR3 is TGTGCCAGCAGCTTGGATGTCACAGGGGTACTCGAGCAGTTCTTC.

The chain has TRBV5-4 and TRBJ2-4; TRBD2 is a possible D gene (6 bases). The CDR3 runs to 16 residues. Trimming removed 0 bases at V and 1 base at J, with 11 bases between. CDR1 and CDR2 from the germline V gene are SGHNT and YYREEE (reference sequence). CDR3 sequence reads: CASSLELAGAKNIQYF. The CDR3 DNA reads TGTGCCAGCAGCTTGGAACTAGCCGGGGCCAAAAACATTCAGTACTTC.

The genes are TRBV10-1 and TRBJ2-1, with 7 bases fitting TRBD2. The junction had 8 bases not matched to a gene; V was cut back by 8 bases and J by 13 bases. In germline, CDR1 is WNHNN, CDR2 SYGVQD (reference sequence). The CDR3 is 11 residues long. CDR3: CASGSGVVQFF. The DNA of the CDR3 is TGCGCCAGCGGGAGCGGGGTCGTACAGTTCTTC.

DNA of the CDR3: TGTGCCAGCAGTGACGCAACAGATTACGAGCAGTACTTC. Its translation: CASSDATDYEQYF. The gene calls are TRBV6-4 and TRBJ2-7; D is unclear. Germline lookup yields CDR1 MRHNA and CDR2 SNTAGT. Between the trimmed V and J ends, which lost 2 bases and 4 bases, there was a span of 9 bases. This CDR3 has 13 amino acids.